A single sample is the source of the 30 T cell receptor beta chains below, sequenced in a study of blood T cell repertoires in COVID-19. This table comes from immunoSEQ multiplex PCR, and its TCRdb copy is limited to in-frame clones, with some not included. This table holds under 9,000 clones, roughly 80% found once. Material for sequencing was peripheral blood. The receptors come from a human donor in a cohort sampled during active COVID-19.

This clone was observed a single time. The gene calls are TRBV5-1 and TRBJ1-1; tentative D call: TRBD1 (6 bases). The length of the CDR3 is 13 residues. Per germline, CDR1 SGHRS and CDR2 YFSETQ. V was pared by 5 bases and J by 6 bases, with 14 bases between. CDR3 nucleotides: TGCGCCAGCAGGGCGGTGGGGGCCCCTGAAGCTTTCTTT. Protein product: CASRAVGAPEAFF.

The V call is TRBV5-8, the J call TRBJ2-7; maybe TRBD2 (6 bases). Trimming stripped 7 bases from V and 7 bases from J, with 27 bases between. Germline V gene lookup returns CDR1 SGHTS and CDR2 YDEGEE. This CDR3 has 16 residues. CDR3: CASPRDRFLTSSEQYF. DNA for the CDR3: TGTGCCAGCCCCCGAGACCGTTTTTTGACTAGTAGTGAGCAGTACTTC.

The DNA for the CDR3 is TGCGCCAGCAGGGGGGACAGGGGGCAACCCGGGGAGCTGTTTTTT. Protein product: CASRGDRGQPGELFF. The rearrangement links TRBV10-1 to TRBJ2-2, with TRBD1 matching 12 bases. CDR3 length equals 15 residues. Per the germline V gene, CDR1 is WNHNN and CDR2 is SYGVQD (reference sequence). V lost 6 bases and J lost 6; bases outside the gene matches: 5.

V is TRBV7-6 and J is TRBJ1-2, with D hard to call. The length of the CDR3 is 13 residues. Germline V gene data show CDR1 as SGHVS and CDR2 as FNYEAQ. The V end lost 3 bases, the J end lost 3 bases, and 8 bases lay between the germline ends. CDR3 nucleotides: TGTGCCAGCAGCTTGGACTGGGACTATGGCTACACCTTC. It translates to CASSLDWDYGYTF.

The J gene is TRBJ1-2, the V gene TRBV11-2; no definite D call. Deletions cut 3 bases from V and 7 bases from J, with 15 bases between. This CDR3 spans 14 amino acids. Germline V lookup: CDR1 SGHAT, CDR2 FQNNGV. The CDR3 region is CASSFPGAGFGYTF. The CDR3 region has the DNA TGTGCCAGCAGCTTCCCCGGCGCGGGTTTTGGCTACACCTTC.

The gene calls are TRBV12-3 or TRBV12-4 and TRBJ2-1; possibly TRBD2 for D (5 bases). Trimming removed 4 bases from V and 9 bases from J, with 13 bases in between. The length of the CDR3 is 13 residues. CDR3 sequence reads: CASSSSSLPEQFF. The CDR3 region has the DNA TGTGCCAGCAGTTCCTCTAGCTTACCTGAGCAGTTCTTC.

This clone was seen only once. V and J are TRBV19 and TRBJ2-3, with D maybe TRBD1 (5 bases). The length of the CDR3 is 13 residues. Deletions cut 5 bases from V and 4 bases from J, with 10 bases between. In germline, CDR1 is LNHDA, CDR2 SQIVND (reference sequence). The CDR3 loop is CASSSQGPDTQYF. CDR3 DNA sequence: TGTGCCAGTAGTTCCCAGGGTCCAGATACGCAGTATTTT.

This chain links TRBV10-3 with TRBJ1-1, with D possibly TRBD1 on 6 matching bases. This CDR3 contains 12 residues. Germline CDR1 and CDR2: ENHRY and SYGVKD. Between the trimmed V and J ends, which lost 4 bases and 7 bases, there was a span of 10 bases. The CDR3 protein is CAISAQGFEAFF. DNA for the CDR3: TGTGCCATCAGTGCCCAGGGGTTTGAAGCTTTCTTT.

On this clone itself: The sample carries other DNA sequences with the same CDR3. The rearrangement uses TRBV7-9 and TRBJ2-3, with 11 bases fitting TRBD1. CDR3 length: 15 amino acids. V trimming: 4 bases; J trimming: 4 bases; junction bases outside the gene matches: 4. Germline V lookup: CDR1 SEHNR, CDR2 FQNEAQ (reference sequence). The chain's CDR3 is CASSWGQGEADTQYF. The DNA for the CDR3 is TGTGCCAGCAGCTGGGGACAGGGGGAGGCAGATACGCAGTATTTT.

This clone has more than one count but fewer than ten. J is TRBJ2-2 and V is TRBV25-1, with a tentative D call TRBD1 (5 bases). Germline V gene sequence: CDR1 MGHDK, CDR2 SYGVNS. CDR3 length: 15 amino acids. Trimming left V 4 bases short and J 1 base short, with 10 bases between. The CDR3 spells CASSALGRNTGELFF. In nucleotides, the CDR3 is TGTGCCAGCAGTGCCCTGGGGCGGAACACCGGGGAGCTGTTTTTT.

This chain links TRBV7-2 with TRBJ1-2; no definite D call. With 5 bases removed from V and 4 bases from J, the gap between germline ends came to 23 bases. Per the germline V gene, CDR1 is SGHTA and CDR2 is FQGNSA. The CDR3 extends over 17 amino acids. Here the CDR3 reads CASSLRGGSGNFYGYTF. In nucleotides, the CDR3 is TGTGCCAGCAGCCTCCGGGGAGGGTCAGGAAACTTCTATGGCTACACCTTC.

This sequence joins TRBV10-1 and TRBJ2-3, with D unresolved. The CDR3 consists of 13 residues. Trimming removed 3 bases from V and 3 bases from J, with 7 bases in between. CDR1 is WNHNN and CDR2 is SYGVQD in the germline V gene (reference sequence). The DNA of the CDR3 is TGCGCCAGCAGTGACAGCGAGACAGATACGCAGTATTTT. This sequence encodes CASSDSETDTQYF.

The chain uses TRBV7-2 and TRBJ1-1; 7 nucleotides agree with TRBD1. CDR3 length: 16 amino acids. Germline V gene data show CDR1 as SGHTA and CDR2 as FQGNSA. With 0 bases clipped from V and 1 base from J, the junction kept 5 bases outside the gene matches. The CDR3 region has the DNA TGTGCCAGCAGCTTAGCGCGTCCAGGGGGGAACACTGAAGCTTTCTTT. As protein: CASSLARPGGNTEAFF.

The CDR3 is CAAGLAGGSEQFF. The CDR3, as DNA: TGTGCCGCAGGACTAGCGGGGGGTAGTGAGCAGTTCTTC. The J gene is TRBJ2-1, the V gene TRBV27; 14 bases line up with TRBD2. This CDR3 has 13 amino acids. Germline assignment: CDR1 MNHEY and CDR2 SMNVEV (reference sequence). Unmatched junction bases numbered 6, after V lost 11 bases and J lost 9 bases.

The gene calls are TRBV5-1 and TRBJ1-2; D is uncertain. CDR3 length equals 15 residues. The V and J ends lost 4 bases and 3 bases respectively, with 16 bases between them. Germline CDR1 reads SGHRS; CDR2 reads YFSETQ. The CDR3 DNA is TGCGCCAGCAGCCTCGAGGGTTTACAAGACTATGGCTACACCTTC. This sequence encodes CASSLEGLQDYGYTF.

This clone has only one observation. The V and J genes are TRBV12-5 and TRBJ2-3; TRBD2 agrees at 14 bases. V gave up 5 bases and J gave up 2 bases; unmatched junction bases: 9. This CDR3 spans 18 amino acids. Looked up from germline, CDR1 is LGHNT and CDR2 is FRNRAP. This CDR3 is CASGASGTSGGTTDTQYF. CDR3 DNA: TGTGCTAGTGGTGCCTCCGGGACTAGCGGGGGAACCACAGATACGCAGTATTTT. The variable domain in full, completed from reference TRBV12-5 and TRBJ2-3, reads DARVTQTPRHKVTEMGQEVTMRCQPILGHNTVFWYRQTMMQGLELLAYFRNRAPLDDSGMPKDRFSAEMPDATLATLKIQPSEPRDSAVYFCASGASGTSGGTTDTQYFGPGTRLTVL.

V is TRBV10-3 and J is TRBJ1-3; perhaps TRBD1 as D (5 bases). The CDR3 length is 13 residues. Germline V gene lookup returns CDR1 ENHRY and CDR2 SYGVKD. V was cut by 3 bases and J by 5 bases, with 8 bases left in between. As DNA, the CDR3 is TGTGCCATCAGTGACGGGGGACGAAACACCATATATTTT. Translation: CAISDGGRNTIYF.

The rearrangement uses TRBV19 and TRBJ1-5; D might be TRBD1 (5 bases). Trimming stripped 5 bases from V and 2 bases from J, with 19 bases between. The CDR3 spans 17 residues. Germline lookup yields CDR1 LNHDA and CDR2 SQIVND (reference sequence). Here the CDR3 DNA reads TGTGCCAGTAGTCACCAGGGTGGGGTTTCAGGCAATCAGCCCCAGCATTTT. Translated, it gives CASSHQGGVSGNQPQHF.

The rearrangement joins TRBV4-3 to TRBJ2-2, with 12 bases matching TRBD2. Germline trimming cut 4 bases from V and 10 bases from J; bases unmatched to any gene: 7. The CDR3 has 15 residues. CDR1 is LGHNA, CDR2 YSLEER, per germline. The DNA for the CDR3 is TGCGCCAGCAGCCCGACGACTAGCGGGGGTGCGGAGCTGTTTTTT. It is translated as CASSPTTSGGAELFF.

The J gene is TRBJ1-4, the V gene TRBV7-8; D is undetermined. V was pared by 0 bases and J by 10 bases, with 12 bases between. The CDR3 loop spans 14 amino acids. Per germline, CDR1 SGHVS and CDR2 FQNEAQ. CDR3 in DNA: TGTGCCAGCAGCTTAGCGGGCGCGGCGGGAAAACTGTTTTTT. This translates into CASSLAGAAGKLFF.

The chain combines TRBV11-2 with TRBJ2-5; 11 bases fit TRBD1. The CDR3 extends over 15 amino acids. Germline loops: CDR1 SGHAT, CDR2 FQNNGV. V lost 3 bases and J lost 5; bases outside the gene matches: 5. DNA for the CDR3: TGTGCCAGCAGCTTCGGACAGGGGGCATCCGAGACCCAGTACTTC. It is translated as CASSFGQGASETQYF.

The chain joins TRBV7-2 to TRBJ1-2, with TRBD1 identical over 11 bases. The V gene end was trimmed by 5 bases and the J gene end by 5 bases; junction bases not matched to a gene: 4. This CDR3 contains 14 residues. The V gene's germline CDR1 is SGHTA and CDR2 FQGNSA. CDR3 amino acids: CASSPGTGGYGYTF. The CDR3 coding sequence is TGTGCCAGCAGCCCCGGGACAGGGGGATATGGCTACACCTTC.

This sequence joins TRBV4-1 and TRBJ1-6; no reliable D call. V was shortened by 0 bases and J by 3 bases, with 9 bases between the two germline ends. The V gene's germline CDR1 is MGHRA and CDR2 YSYEKL. The CDR3 spans 16 residues. The CDR3 DNA reads TGCGCCAGCAGCCAAGATACGGAGCTCTATAATTCACCCCTCCACTTT. Protein sequence: CASSQDTELYNSPLHF.

This clone was detected once. V gene TRBV19 combines with J gene TRBJ1-5, with TRBD1 identical over 8 bases. CDR1 and CDR2 from the germline V gene are LNHDA and SQIVND (reference sequence). The V segment lost 5 bases and the J segment 6 bases; nucleotides outside the gene matches: 6. CDR3 length: 14 residues. For the CDR3, the DNA is TGTGCCAGTAGTGCACAGGGGGTGGGTCAGCCCCAGCATTTT. Translating it yields CASSAQGVGQPQHF.

The J gene is TRBJ1-1, the V gene TRBV24-1; D unclear. The CDR3 loop spans 20 amino acids. Germline V lookup: CDR1 KGHDR, CDR2 SFDVKD. The V gene lost 9 bases and the J gene lost 0 bases, with 31 bases spanning the gap. DNA of the CDR3: TGTGCCACCTCAGGTGGGCGATTAACAGTGGCTGAGTCAATGAACACTGAAGCTTTCTTT. As protein: CATSGGRLTVAESMNTEAFF.

This chain links TRBV7-9 with TRBJ2-3; TRBD2 agrees at 10 bases. The CDR3 consists of 15 residues. J gave up 5 bases and V 5 bases, and 7 bases lay outside the gene matches. Germline V lookup: CDR1 SEHNR, CDR2 FQNEAQ (reference sequence). Here the CDR3 reads CASSPSGGRGDTQYF. CDR3 sequence (DNA): TGTGCCAGCAGCCCTAGCGGGGGTAGGGGAGATACGCAGTATTTT.

This clone was seen once. The J gene is TRBJ1-2, the V gene TRBV19; 7 positions agree with TRBD1. Trimming removed 7 bases from V and 7 bases from J; junction bases left unmatched: 12. Germline V gene sequence: CDR1 LNHDA, CDR2 SQIVND (reference sequence). The CDR3 runs 14 residues. This chain's CDR3 is CASTLDRAPLGYTF. The CDR3 DNA follows: TGTGCCAGTACCCTTGACAGGGCCCCTCTTGGCTACACCTTC.

V gene TRBV27 combines with J gene TRBJ2-1, with D maybe TRBD1 (6 bases). Germline-derived CDR1 and CDR2 are MNHEY and SMNVEV (reference sequence). This CDR3 has 14 residues. With 5 bases removed from V and 4 bases from J, the gap between germline ends came to 12 bases. The CDR3 loop reads CASSHRQVYNEQFF. The CDR3 nucleotides are TGTGCCAGCAGTCATCGACAGGTTTACAATGAGCAGTTCTTC.

This sequence joins TRBV7-9 and TRBJ2-5; TRBD2 agrees at 7 bases. Looked up from germline, CDR1 is SEHNR and CDR2 is FQNEAQ (reference sequence). The CDR3 totals 15 residues. With 6 bases clipped from V and 1 base from J, the junction kept 8 bases outside the gene matches. The CDR3 DNA sequence: TGTGCCAGCAGGCTTCCTAGCGGAACCCAAGAGACCCAGTACTTC. It encodes CASRLPSGTQETQYF.

CDR3 protein: CAWSLPYVSSYNSPLHF. The CDR3, as DNA: TGTGCCTGGAGTTTGCCCTATGTGAGCTCCTATAATTCACCCCTCCACTTT. The chain links TRBV30 to TRBJ1-6; no reliable D call. V lost 2 bases and J lost 0, with 14 bases in between. Germline lookup yields CDR1 GTSNPN and CDR2 SVGIG (reference sequence). This CDR3 contains 17 residues.